These 8 T cell receptor beta chains came from one sample sequenced in a study of blood T cell repertoires in COVID-19. Here immunoSEQ multiplex PCR was the method, and the copy in TCRdb shows in-frame clones only, minus some. Of about 200,000 clones listed, approximately 87% are singletons. The sequenced material came from peripheral blood. Receptor source: a person aged 70 to 85 with COVID-19, enrolled during active disease.

The chain carries TRBV21-1 and TRBJ1-2; TRBD1 is the table's D call and was not checked against the DNA. TRBV21-1 is an annotated pseudogene. This CDR3 spans 18 amino acids. CDR3 sequence: CASSPNWHRGHPNYGYTF. The CDR3, as DNA: TGTGCCAGCAGTCCAAACTGGCACAGGGGGCATCCTAACTATGGCTACACCTTC.

The genes are TRBV7-2 and TRBJ2-7, with 9 bases matching TRBD2. There are 14 residues in the CDR3. V lost 8 bases to trimming and J lost 4 bases; unmatched junction nucleotides: 9. Per the germline V gene, CDR1 is SGHTA and CDR2 is FQGNSA. CDR3 DNA sequence: TGTGCCAGCGGACCTAGCGGGATTTGGTACGAGCAGTACTTC. Translation: CASGPSGIWYEQYF.

The chain carries TRBV2 and TRBJ1-1; D is ambiguous. Trimming shortened V by 5 bases and J by 6 bases, and 4 bases separated the two germline ends. CDR1 is SNHLY and CDR2 is FYNNEI in the germline V gene. The CDR3 covers 10 residues. CDR3 sequence (DNA): TGTGCCAGCAGTTCGGCTGAAGCTTTCTTT. Protein sequence: CASSSAEAFF.

The chain combines TRBV28 with TRBJ2-1, with 10 bases identical to TRBD1. Trimming took 8 bases from V and 9 from J; bases not matched to a gene: 7. CDR3 length: 13 amino acids. Germline-derived CDR1 and CDR2 are MDHEN and SYDVKM. CDR3 in DNA: TGTGCCAGCCGGGGACAGGGGAGAGGTGAGCAGTTCTTC. Amino acid sequence: CASRGQGRGEQFF.

This clone was observed a single time. CDR3 residues: CASSMGQLSPLHF. CDR3 nucleotide sequence: TGTGCCAGTAGTATGGGACAGCTTTCACCCCTCCACTTT. The chain has TRBV19 and TRBJ1-6, with 7 positions matching TRBD1. The V gene's germline CDR1 is LNHDA and CDR2 SQIVND (reference sequence). J gave up 9 bases and V 3 bases, and 2 bases lay outside the gene matches. The CDR3 length is 13 residues.

The rearrangement uses TRBV5-6 and TRBJ2-7; 9 bases agree with TRBD1. Trimming cost V 6 bases and J 4 bases; bases outside gene matches: 11. The CDR3 totals 15 residues. Germline loops: CDR1 SGHDT, CDR2 YYEEEE. The CDR3 coding sequence is TGTGCCAGCACCAAATCGGGACAGGGACCTTACGAGCAGTACTTC. This translates into CASTKSGQGPYEQYF.

The V and J genes are TRBV6-5 and TRBJ1-3; the match to TRBD1 covers 7 bases. With 6 bases clipped from V and 4 bases from J, the junction kept 6 bases outside the gene matches. The germline CDR1 and CDR2 sequences are MNHEY and SVGAGI. The CDR3 contains 14 residues. This CDR3 is CASRTTGYGNTIYF. The CDR3, as DNA: TGTGCCAGCAGGACGACAGGGTACGGAAACACCATATATTTT.

The rearrangement links TRBV23-1 to TRBJ1-1; D is undetermined. TRBV23-1 is an ORF, with its function uncertain. CDR3 length: 16 residues. V dropped 1 base and J dropped 5 bases, with 17 bases sitting between them. The CDR3 loop is CASSQFCTQGGTEAFF. The DNA for the CDR3 is TGCGCCAGCAGTCAATTTTGTACGCAAGGAGGGACTGAAGCTTTCTTT.